The 6 T cell receptor beta chains below all came from one sample that was sequenced in a study of T cell responses to AZD1222 COVID-19 vaccine. Sequencing was performed with immunoSEQ multiplex PCR; in TCRdb, only in-frame clones are kept and a portion is missing. This sample carries 95,000 to 150,000 clones, approximately 84% of them seen once, and the ten largest clones take about 7.8%. Source: peripheral blood, taken on day 0 of AZD1222 vaccination. These receptors originate from an adult in good health.

The J gene is TRBJ1-4, the V gene TRBV11-2; D not resolved. This CDR3 is 16 amino acids long. V was pared by 1 base and J by 9 bases, with 18 bases between. Germline values: CDR1 SGHAT, CDR2 FQNNGV. CDR3 nucleotide sequence: TGTGCCAGCAGCTTAGCCGCCGGGTTACAGCGCCAAAAACTGTTTTTT. Its translation: CASSLAAGLQRQKLFF.

V is TRBV20-1 and J is TRBJ2-3; a weak D match, TRBD2 (5 bases). Germline lookup yields CDR1 DFQATT and CDR2 SNEGSKA (reference sequence). This CDR3 contains 15 residues. V gave up 3 bases and J gave up 1 base, with 14 bases separating them. This CDR3 reads CSASELGGGTDTQYF. In DNA form, the CDR3 reads TGCAGTGCTAGTGAGCTAGGAGGCGGCACAGATACGCAGTATTTT.

The rearrangement uses TRBV2 and TRBJ1-3, with no clear D. V shed 5 bases and J shed 1 base, with 6 bases lying between them. Per germline, CDR1 SNHLY and CDR2 FYNNEI. CDR3 length: 13 residues. The CDR3 DNA follows: TGTGCCAGCAGTTCCTTATCTGGAAACACCATATATTTT. Its protein is CASSSLSGNTIYF.

The V and J genes are TRBV28 and TRBJ2-1; a possible D gene is TRBD2 (5 bases). Between the trimmed V and J ends, which lost 9 bases and 0 bases, there was a span of 15 bases. Germline V gene lookup returns CDR1 MDHEN and CDR2 SYDVKM. The CDR3 consists of 15 residues. This CDR3 is CASGVALSSYNEQFF. CDR3 in DNA: TGTGCCAGTGGGGTAGCGTTAAGCTCCTACAATGAGCAGTTCTTC.

The chain combines TRBV29-1 with TRBJ2-1; D might be TRBD2 (5 bases). V was shortened by 6 bases and J by 7 bases, with 13 bases between the two germline ends. The CDR3 is 12 residues long. Germline CDR1 reads SQVTM; CDR2 reads ANQGSEA. The CDR3 sequence is CSVLRTGNEQFF. In DNA, the CDR3 is TGCAGCGTCCTCCGGACGGGGAATGAGCAGTTCTTC.

A few counts support this clone. The chain uses TRBV24-1 and TRBJ1-2, with 8 bases fitting TRBD1. Germline loops: CDR1 KGHDR, CDR2 SFDVKD. The CDR3 runs to 14 residues. The V segment lost 5 bases and the J segment 6 bases; nucleotides outside the gene matches: 7. The chain's CDR3 is CATSAMDRVNGYTF. As DNA, the CDR3 is TGTGCCACCAGTGCCATGGACAGGGTCAATGGCTACACCTTC.